Listed below are T cell receptor beta chains from one sample, sequenced in a study of blood T cells in healthy people across ages. TCRdb called the 5' RACE reads again in MiXCR, with one record for every CDR3 protein. The data hold approximately 1.5 million distinct CDR3 sequences, with approximately 32% observed a single time. Input material: blood. These receptors were taken from a woman in her twenties or thirties in good health. The CDR3 runs from the conserved cysteine through the conserved F or W. The D gene is left open where the match is weak. Expanded clones are given a class, and other clones once, few, many or no size at all.

cdr3_aa: CASGPGVRDTDTQYF; cdr3_nt: TGTGCTAGTGGCCCGGGAGTCCGAGACACAGATACGCAGTATTTT; v_call: TRBV12-5; clone_size: -; d_call: -; j_call: TRBJ2-3
cdr3_aa: CASSQDTMGQPYGYTF; cdr3_nt: TGCGCCAGCAGCCAAGATACCATGGGACAGCCTTATGGCTACACCTTC; v_call: TRBV4-1; clone_size: few; d_call: TRBD1; j_call: TRBJ1-2
cdr3_aa: CASSLGGADQRGYTQYF; cdr3_nt: TGTGCCAGCAGCTTAGGCGGGGCAGACCAAAGGGGATATACGCAGTATTTT; v_call: TRBV7-3; clone_size: few; d_call: -; j_call: TRBJ2-3
cdr3_aa: CSVVLAGEETQYF; cdr3_nt: TGCAGCGTCGTTCTAGCGGGAGAAGAGACCCAGTACTTC; v_call: TRBV29-1; clone_size: -; d_call: TRBD2; j_call: TRBJ2-5
cdr3_aa: CASSLLLAGPTDTQYF; cdr3_nt: TGCGCCAGCAGCTTGCTACTAGCGGGACCTACAGATACGCAGTATTTT; v_call: TRBV5-1; clone_size: -; d_call: TRBD2; j_call: TRBJ2-3
cdr3_aa: CAWGGGNEQFF; cdr3_nt: TGTGCCTGGGGCGGGGGAAATGAGCAGTTCTTC; v_call: TRBV30; clone_size: many; d_call: TRBD2; j_call: TRBJ2-1
cdr3_aa: CASSWGSQDGYTF; cdr3_nt: TGTGCCAGCAGCTGGGGCAGCCAAGATGGCTACACCTTC; v_call: TRBV12-3/TRBV12-4; clone_size: few; d_call: -; j_call: TRBJ1-2
cdr3_aa: CASSHRRGGATDTQYF; cdr3_nt: TGTGCCAGCAGCCACCGACGGGGGGGAGCAACAGATACGCAGTATTTT; v_call: TRBV11-3; clone_size: -; d_call: TRBD2; j_call: TRBJ2-3
cdr3_aa: CASSNRWRETQYF; cdr3_nt: TGTGCCAGCAGTAATCGATGGAGAGAGACCCAGTACTTC; v_call: TRBV6-5; clone_size: -; d_call: -; j_call: TRBJ2-5
cdr3_aa: CSARQGLAKETQYF; cdr3_nt: TGCAGTGCTAGACAGGGACTAGCGAAAGAGACCCAGTACTTC; v_call: TRBV20-1; clone_size: -; d_call: TRBD2; j_call: TRBJ2-5
cdr3_aa: CAIAGTSETQYF; cdr3_nt: TGTGCCATCGCAGGCACGTCGGAGACCCAGTACTTC; v_call: TRBV10-3; clone_size: many; d_call: -; j_call: TRBJ2-5
cdr3_aa: CASSRDETQYF; cdr3_nt: TGTGCCAGCAGCAGGGACGAGACCCAGTACTTC; v_call: TRBV7-9; clone_size: few; d_call: -; j_call: TRBJ2-5
cdr3_aa: CSARGGTGGSYEQYF; cdr3_nt: TGCAGTGCTAGAGGTGGGACAGGGGGGAGCTACGAGCAGTACTTC; v_call: TRBV20-1; clone_size: -; d_call: TRBD1; j_call: TRBJ2-7
cdr3_aa: CSVRGQGLTKNIQYF; cdr3_nt: TGCAGTGTGAGAGGACAGGGATTAACCAAAAACATTCAGTACTTC; v_call: TRBV20-1; clone_size: -; d_call: TRBD1; j_call: TRBJ2-4
cdr3_aa: CASSQDMEFSGANVLTF; cdr3_nt: TGCGCCAGCAGCCAAGATATGGAATTCTCTGGGGCCAACGTCCTGACTTTC; v_call: TRBV4-1; clone_size: few; d_call: -; j_call: TRBJ2-6
cdr3_aa: CATSRVGAGGEQYF; cdr3_nt: TGTGCCACCAGCAGAGTGGGGGCAGGGGGCGAGCAGTACTTC; v_call: TRBV15; clone_size: -; d_call: TRBD1; j_call: TRBJ2-7
cdr3_aa: CASSPHQGSYGYTF; cdr3_nt: TGTGCCAGCAGCCCACATCAGGGAAGCTATGGCTACACCTTC; v_call: TRBV13; clone_size: -; d_call: -; j_call: TRBJ1-2
cdr3_aa: CAITGGSGGGEQYF; cdr3_nt: TGTGCCATCACCGGAGGGTCAGGGGGCGGTGAGCAGTACTTC; v_call: TRBV10-3; clone_size: -; d_call: TRBD1; j_call: TRBJ2-7
cdr3_aa: CASSLARTSGRANEQFF; cdr3_nt: TGTGCCAGCAGCTTAGCGAGGACTAGCGGGAGGGCCAATGAGCAGTTCTTC; v_call: TRBV7-9; clone_size: -; d_call: TRBD2; j_call: TRBJ2-1
cdr3_aa: CASSVLAVLQETQYF; cdr3_nt: TGTGCCAGCAGTGTACTAGCGGTATTACAAGAGACCCAGTACTTC; v_call: TRBV6-1; clone_size: -; d_call: TRBD2; j_call: TRBJ2-5
cdr3_aa: CASSDPLARADTQYF; cdr3_nt: TGTGCCAGCAGTGATCCGCTAGCAAGGGCAGATACGCAGTATTTT; v_call: TRBV25-1; clone_size: -; d_call: -; j_call: TRBJ2-3
cdr3_aa: CAISEWGINNEQFF; cdr3_nt: TGTGCCATCAGTGAGTGGGGGATCAACAATGAGCAGTTCTTC; v_call: TRBV10-3; clone_size: -; d_call: -; j_call: TRBJ2-1
cdr3_aa: CASNSGNSPLHF; cdr3_nt: TGTGCCAGCAATTCAGGGAATTCACCCCTCCACTTT; v_call: TRBV27; clone_size: once; d_call: -; j_call: TRBJ1-6
cdr3_aa: CASSLESWSEQFF; cdr3_nt: TGTGCCAGCAGCTTGGAATCCTGGAGTGAGCAGTTCTTC; v_call: TRBV5-5; clone_size: -; d_call: -; j_call: TRBJ2-1
cdr3_aa: CSDSEGSELNQPQHF; cdr3_nt: TGCAGTGATAGTGAGGGCAGCGAGTTGAATCAGCCCCAGCATTTT; v_call: TRBV20-1; clone_size: -; d_call: -; j_call: TRBJ1-5
cdr3_aa: CASSWGTPTDTQYF; cdr3_nt: TGCGCCAGCAGCTGGGGTACACCCACAGATACGCAGTATTTT; v_call: TRBV5-1; clone_size: -; d_call: -; j_call: TRBJ2-3
cdr3_aa: CAISDGTAAYGYTF; cdr3_nt: TGTGCCATCAGTGATGGGACGGCAGCTTATGGCTACACCTTC; v_call: TRBV10-3; clone_size: few; d_call: -; j_call: TRBJ1-2
cdr3_aa: CASSSTLATQQEAQYF; cdr3_nt: TGTGCCAGCAGTTCGACCCTAGCGACACAACAAGAGGCCCAGTACTTC; v_call: TRBV3-1; clone_size: -; d_call: -; j_call: TRBJ2-5
cdr3_aa: CASSFSRESSSYNSPLHF; cdr3_nt: TGTGCCAGCAGTTTTAGTCGGGAGTCAAGCTCCTATAATTCACCCCTCCACTTT; v_call: TRBV28; clone_size: -; d_call: -; j_call: TRBJ1-6
cdr3_aa: CVSSLRSDRGFYGYTF; cdr3_nt: TGTGTCAGCAGCCTAAGGTCAGACCGGGGGTTCTATGGCTACACCTTC; v_call: TRBV7-2; clone_size: -; d_call: -; j_call: TRBJ1-2
cdr3_aa: CASSRTSSEGDTQYF; cdr3_nt: TGTGCCAGCAGCCGGACTAGCTCCGAGGGAGATACGCAGTATTTT; v_call: TRBV3-1; clone_size: many; d_call: TRBD2; j_call: TRBJ2-3
cdr3_aa: CSARGRRIYNEQFF; cdr3_nt: TGCAGTGCTAGGGGACGTCGTATCTACAATGAGCAGTTCTTC; v_call: TRBV20-1; clone_size: -; d_call: -; j_call: TRBJ2-1
cdr3_aa: CSVGGEYGYTF; cdr3_nt: TGCAGCGTTGGGGGGGAATACGGCTACACCTTC; v_call: TRBV29-1; clone_size: -; d_call: -; j_call: TRBJ1-2
cdr3_aa: CASSQDPLAGRGTQYF; cdr3_nt: TGCGCCAGCAGCCAAGATCCGCTAGCGGGAAGAGGGACCCAGTACTTC; v_call: TRBV4-1; clone_size: -; d_call: TRBD2; j_call: TRBJ2-5
cdr3_aa: CASSTGTGSADTQYF; cdr3_nt: TGTGCCAGCAGTACCGGGACAGGGTCGGCAGATACGCAGTATTTT; v_call: TRBV12-3/TRBV12-4; clone_size: few; d_call: TRBD1; j_call: TRBJ2-3
cdr3_aa: CASSWGDGNYGYTF; cdr3_nt: TGTGCCAGCAGCTGGGGTGACGGAAACTATGGCTACACCTTC; v_call: TRBV5-8; clone_size: -; d_call: -; j_call: TRBJ1-2
cdr3_aa: CASSREGRGQPQHF; cdr3_nt: TGCGCCAGCAGCCGGGAGGGTAGGGGGCAGCCCCAGCATTTT; v_call: TRBV4-1; clone_size: few; d_call: -; j_call: TRBJ1-5
cdr3_aa: CASSLSLDTQYF; cdr3_nt: TGTGCCAGCAGCCTGTCATTGGATACGCAGTATTTT; v_call: TRBV7-8; clone_size: many; d_call: -; j_call: TRBJ2-3
cdr3_aa: CASSFGDRDNSPLHF; cdr3_nt: TGTGCCAGCAGTTTTGGTGACAGGGACAATTCACCCCTCCACTTT; v_call: TRBV27; clone_size: -; d_call: TRBD1; j_call: TRBJ1-6
cdr3_aa: CASSLPRDRVYEQYF; cdr3_nt: TGTGCCAGCAGCTTGCCCCGGGACAGGGTCTACGAGCAGTACTTC; v_call: TRBV28; clone_size: -; d_call: TRBD1; j_call: TRBJ2-7